This TCR beta chain came from a study of shared clonotypes between healthy human individuals. Study-level information: The donors, two women and a few men, were aged 18 to 49.

To note about this clone: Its cognate antigen is unknown.

Using immunoSEQ multiplex PCR, the repertoire was profiled, and TCRdb retains in-frame clones only, with some absent. The table records over 400,000 clones, 95% to 97% of them present only once. Germline values: CDR1 SGHNT, CDR2 YYREEE (reference sequence). V was clipped by 6 bases and J by 4 bases, with 19 bases between them. CDR3 size: 15 residues. Study results and caveats: All-four-donor shared clonotypes had higher generation probabilities than non-shared clonotypes did. In this cohort, only blood was sampled, and tissue repertoires likely differ. The study generally estimated greater richness for naive than memory subsets.

The TCR sequence derives from a woman aged 25 to 39 in good health. Sequenced input: naive CD4+ T cells sorted from blood. As to subset: CD45RA+ positively selected. The chain carries TRBV5-4 and TRBJ1-2, with D hard to call. This CDR3 reads CASTWYSSGIYGYTF. CDR3 sequence (DNA): TGTGCCAGCACCTGGTATTCATCGGGAATCTATGGCTACACCTTC.